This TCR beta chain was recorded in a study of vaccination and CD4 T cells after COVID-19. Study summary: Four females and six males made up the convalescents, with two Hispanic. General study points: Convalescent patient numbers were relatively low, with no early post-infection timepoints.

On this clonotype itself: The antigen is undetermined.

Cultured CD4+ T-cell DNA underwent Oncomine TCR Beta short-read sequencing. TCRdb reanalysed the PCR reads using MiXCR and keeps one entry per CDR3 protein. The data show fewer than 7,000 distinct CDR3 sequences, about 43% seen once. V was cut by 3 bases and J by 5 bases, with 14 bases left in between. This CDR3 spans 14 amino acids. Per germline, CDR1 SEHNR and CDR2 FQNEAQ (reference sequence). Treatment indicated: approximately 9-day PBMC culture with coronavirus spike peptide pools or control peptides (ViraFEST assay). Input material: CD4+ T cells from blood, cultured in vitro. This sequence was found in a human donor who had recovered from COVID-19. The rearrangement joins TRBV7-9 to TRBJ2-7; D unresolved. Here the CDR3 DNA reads TGTGCCAGCAGCTTCGGACCCCTTTACCACGAGCAGTACTTC. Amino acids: CASSFGPLYHEQYF.